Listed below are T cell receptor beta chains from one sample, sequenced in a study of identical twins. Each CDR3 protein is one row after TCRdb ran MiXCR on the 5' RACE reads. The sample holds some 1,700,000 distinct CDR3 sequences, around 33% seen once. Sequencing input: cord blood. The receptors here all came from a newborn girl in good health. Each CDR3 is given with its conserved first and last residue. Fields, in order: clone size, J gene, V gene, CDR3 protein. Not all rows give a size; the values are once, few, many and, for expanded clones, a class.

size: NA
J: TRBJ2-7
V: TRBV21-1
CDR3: CASSKDGELAGLVPLYNEQYF

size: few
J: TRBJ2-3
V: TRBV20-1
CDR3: CSAPGGATDTQYF

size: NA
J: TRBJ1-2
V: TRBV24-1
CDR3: CATSEGTQYGYTF

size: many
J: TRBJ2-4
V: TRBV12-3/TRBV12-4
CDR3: CASSPLGAGAKNIQYF

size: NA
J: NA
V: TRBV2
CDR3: CASSRGGPGETQYF

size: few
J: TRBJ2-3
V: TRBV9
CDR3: CASSVGWRRKGSTDTQYF

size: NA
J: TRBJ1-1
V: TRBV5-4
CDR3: CASSSGTGVMVNTEAFF

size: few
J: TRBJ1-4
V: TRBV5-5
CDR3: CASSLSDRGNEKLFF

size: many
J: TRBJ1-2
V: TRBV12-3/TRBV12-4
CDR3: CASRTGGVNYGYTF

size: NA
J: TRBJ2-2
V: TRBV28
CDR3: CATLASSNTGELFF

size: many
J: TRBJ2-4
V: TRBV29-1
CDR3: CSVEDRDRAKNIQYF

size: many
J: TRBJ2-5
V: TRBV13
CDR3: CASSSGIRAYPQYF

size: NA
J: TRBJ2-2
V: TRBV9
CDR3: CASSVSGGPTGELFF

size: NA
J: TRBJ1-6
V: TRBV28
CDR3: CASSLGGTGNSPPHF

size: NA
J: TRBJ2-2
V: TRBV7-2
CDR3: CASSPRLGRTGELFF

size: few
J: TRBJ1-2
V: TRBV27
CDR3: CASSSPRRSYGYTF

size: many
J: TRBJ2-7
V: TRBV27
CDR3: CASSHTQWEGRYEQYF

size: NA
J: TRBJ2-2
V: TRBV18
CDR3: CASSPLAAGAGELFF

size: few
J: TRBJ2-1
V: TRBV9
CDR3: CASSVEPFRNEQFF

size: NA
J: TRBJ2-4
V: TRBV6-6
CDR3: CASSYVDRGDIQYF

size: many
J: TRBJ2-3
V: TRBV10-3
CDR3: CAISGTLAGSTDTQYF

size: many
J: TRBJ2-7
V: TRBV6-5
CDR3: CASSYSAGAYEQYF

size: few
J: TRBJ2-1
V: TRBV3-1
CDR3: CASSHSAEQFF